This TCR beta chain was captured by sequencing in a study of shared clonotypes between healthy human individuals. Study details: CD4 naive and CD4 memory each took three plates per donor, while CD8 naive took two and CD8 memory one. Whole-study results and caveats: Estimated clonotype richness was generally higher in naive than memory subsets.

Each subset's genomic DNA was shared equally among a number of immunoSEQ plates. Assay: immunoSEQ multiplex PCR; the TCRdb copy retains only in-frame clones and omits some. Among 800,000 or so clones listed, approximately 96% were seen once. Details on this clone: Its target is unknown.

Germline lookup yields CDR1 MNHNY and CDR2 SVGAGI (reference sequence). V lost 7 bases, J lost 4 bases, and 17 bases lay in between. The CDR3 loop spans 15 amino acids. CD8 cells regarded as naive lacked CD45RO, were positively chosen for CCR7, and omitted terminally differentiated effector memory CD45RA+ cells. The material sequenced was naive CD8+ T cells sorted from blood. The receptor comes from a man aged 25 to 40 in good health. The genes are TRBV6-6 and TRBJ1-5, with D possibly matching TRBD1 (5 bases). The CDR3 sequence is CASIDARGFNQPQHF. CDR3 in DNA: TGTGCCAGCATAGATGCAAGGGGTTTTAATCAGCCCCAGCATTTT.